A selection of T cell receptor beta chains follows, all from one sample in a study of blood T cell repertoires in COVID-19. Some clones are missing from TCRdb's copy, which holds only in-frame ones; the method was immunoSEQ multiplex PCR. This table has approximately 210,000 clones, around 80% appearing once. The source material was peripheral blood. These receptors came from a woman aged 45-65 years with acute or convalescent COVID-19. The conserved cysteine and the conserved F or W are not part of the CDR3 here. The order of the fields is CDR3 protein, clone size, V gene, J gene. Where a row states a size, it is once, few, many or the class of an expanded clone; other rows omit it.

cdr3_aa: ASNSGTYNEQF
clone_size: -
v_call: TRBV12-3/TRBV12-4
j_call: TRBJ2-1

cdr3_aa: ASSKVCQGGTLF
clone_size: -
v_call: TRBV21-1
j_call: TRBJ2-2

cdr3_aa: ASSQGEGGTQY
clone_size: -
v_call: TRBV3-1/TRBV3-2
j_call: TRBJ2-3

cdr3_aa: ASSGGLGDEQF
clone_size: once
v_call: TRBV11-2
j_call: TRBJ2-1

cdr3_aa: ASSQSIATNEKLF
clone_size: -
v_call: TRBV27
j_call: TRBJ1-4

cdr3_aa: ASSQGDSMNTEAF
clone_size: -
v_call: TRBV3-1/TRBV3-2
j_call: TRBJ1-1

cdr3_aa: ASSLVRGGGGYT
clone_size: -
v_call: TRBV5-1
j_call: TRBJ1-2

cdr3_aa: ASSLPGLNEQF
clone_size: once
v_call: TRBV28
j_call: TRBJ2-1

cdr3_aa: ASSLVGSYTEAF
clone_size: -
v_call: TRBV27
j_call: TRBJ1-1

cdr3_aa: ASSQERGPREQY
clone_size: -
v_call: TRBV3-1/TRBV3-2
j_call: TRBJ2-7

cdr3_aa: ASIPGGSSYNEQF
clone_size: -
v_call: TRBV25-1
j_call: TRBJ2-1

cdr3_aa: ASSYRGQQNTEAF
clone_size: -
v_call: TRBV6-2/TRBV6-3
j_call: TRBJ1-1

cdr3_aa: ASAIGQNSGNTIY
clone_size: -
v_call: TRBV6-5
j_call: TRBJ1-3

cdr3_aa: ASSESGGGVYNEQF
clone_size: once
v_call: TRBV25-1
j_call: TRBJ2-1

cdr3_aa: ASSGGQRDEQF
clone_size: -
v_call: TRBV10-2
j_call: TRBJ2-1

cdr3_aa: ASSQRGREETQY
clone_size: -
v_call: TRBV11-2
j_call: TRBJ2-5

cdr3_aa: ASKQGANTGELF
clone_size: few
v_call: TRBV7-9
j_call: TRBJ2-2

cdr3_aa: ASSYSTASGANVLT
clone_size: once
v_call: TRBV6-5
j_call: TRBJ2-6

cdr3_aa: ASSPPGLRNNEQF
clone_size: -
v_call: TRBV5-1
j_call: TRBJ2-1